The 28 T cell receptor beta chains in this list originate from one sample, sequenced in a study of HIV-infected patients and healthy controls. MiXCR, applied by TCRdb to the 5' RACE reads, yields one record per CDR3 protein. The table includes around 67,000 distinct CDR3 sequences, roughly a sixth detected once. Input material: CD4+ T cells from blood. Receptors were obtained from a human donor in good health.

This clonotype was observed a few times. The chain couples TRBV5-1 to TRBJ2-3; D may match TRBD1 or TRBD2 (5 bases each). The CDR3 spans 15 residues. Germline V gene sequence: CDR1 SGHRS, CDR2 YFSETQ. V dropped 1 base and J dropped 8 bases, with 17 bases sitting between them. Here the CDR3 reads CASSLRGRIDGTQYF. The DNA for the CDR3 is TGCGCCAGCAGCTTGCGGGGCCGGATCGACGGTACGCAGTATTTT. Full variable domain (remainder filled in from reference TRBV5-1 and TRBJ2-3): KAGVTQTPRYLIKTRGQQVTLSCSPISGHRSVSWYQQTPGQGLQFLFEYFSETQRNKGNFPGRFSGRQFSNSRSEMNVSTLELGDSALYLCASSLRGRIDGTQYFGPGTRLTVL.

This clonotype was seen only a few times. The genes are TRBV20-1 and TRBJ2-1; TRBD2 agrees at 10 bases. Germline-derived CDR1 and CDR2 are DFQATT and SNEGSKA (reference sequence). The CDR3 runs to 15 residues. V shed 3 bases and J 7 bases; nucleotides not matched to a gene: 9. DNA of the CDR3: TGCAGTGCTAGTCCGCTAGCGGGGGAGCAAAATGAGCAGTTCTTC. It encodes CSASPLAGEQNEQFF.

The rearrangement links TRBV6-2 or TRBV6-3 to TRBJ2-4; the D gene is possibly TRBD1 (6 bases). CDR1 is MNHEY and CDR2 is SVGEGT in the germline V gene. V lost 0 bases, J lost 0 bases, and 9 bases lay in between. This CDR3 contains 16 residues. The CDR3 region has the DNA TGTGCCAGCAGTTACTCGAAACAGGGAGCCAAAAACATTCAGTACTTC. It encodes CASSYSKQGAKNIQYF.

This clonotype is a singleton in its sample. The chain links TRBV10-3 to TRBJ2-1; 11 positions match TRBD2. J gave up 0 bases and V 6 bases, and 7 bases lay outside the gene matches. This CDR3 spans 17 amino acids. The V gene's germline CDR1 is ENHRY and CDR2 SYGVKD. Here the CDR3 reads CAIRAGLAGSSYNEQFF. CDR3 nucleotide sequence: TGTGCCATCAGGGCCGGACTAGCGGGTAGCTCCTACAATGAGCAGTTCTTC.

This rearrangement joins TRBV14 to TRBJ2-1; 8 bases line up with TRBD2. Germline V lookup: CDR1 SGHDN, CDR2 FVKESK. The J segment lost 3 bases and the V segment lost 0 bases, leaving 7 bases of the junction unmatched. CDR3 length: 17 residues. The CDR3 here is CASSQDRGLDRYNEQFF. DNA for the CDR3: TGTGCCAGCAGCCAAGATCGGGGACTAGACCGCTACAATGAGCAGTTCTTC. Full variable domain (missing parts from reference TRBV14 and TRBJ2-1): EAGVTQFPSHSVIEKGQTVTLRCDPISGHDNLYWYRRVMGKEIKFLLHFVKESKQDESGMPNNRFLAERTGGTYSTLKVQPAELEDSGVYFCASSQDRGLDRYNEQFFGPGTRLTVL.

V usage is TRBV20-1 and J usage is TRBJ2-3, with D unclear. The CDR3 has 12 residues. Trimming shortened V by 3 bases and J by 2 bases, and 6 bases separated the two germline ends. CDR1 is DFQATT and CDR2 is SNEGSKA in the germline V gene (reference sequence). This CDR3 is CSASRATDTQYF. The CDR3 DNA sequence: TGCAGTGCTAGTAGGGCCACAGATACGCAGTATTTT.

As regards this clonotype: A single base separates this from a much larger clone, so it may be a read error. This chain joins TRBV4-2 and TRBJ2-3; D not resolved. Germline CDR1 and CDR2: LGHNA and YNFKEQ. The V end lost 3 bases, the J end lost 1 base, and 17 bases lay between the germline ends. CDR3 length: 17 residues. The CDR3 coding sequence is TGTGCCAGCAGCCAGCCGGGCAGCGCGGCCTGCACAGATACGCAGTATTTT. This codes for CASSQPGSAACTDTQYF.

The chain uses TRBV20-1 and TRBJ2-2; the D gene is possibly TRBD2 (6 bases). CDR3 length equals 16 residues. The germline V and J ends were trimmed by 2 bases and 3 bases, with 16 bases remaining between them. CDR1 DFQATT and CDR2 SNEGSKA come from the germline V gene (reference sequence). CDR3 DNA: TGCAGTGCTAGAACCCCCGGGAGCAGTGACACCGGGGAGCTGTTTTTT. This sequence encodes CSARTPGSSDTGELFF.

This clonotype was seen a handful of times. The chain couples TRBV12-3 or TRBV12-4 to TRBJ2-1; D uncertain. There are 13 residues in the CDR3. The V end lost 1 base, the J end lost 6 bases, and 7 bases lay between the germline ends. The CDR3 nucleotides read TGTGCCAGCAGTTTAGAGGCCGGCAATGAGCAGTTCTTC. This sequence encodes CASSLEAGNEQFF.

This clonotype appeared many times. J is TRBJ1-5 and V is TRBV6-2 or TRBV6-3; 7 positions match TRBD1. Trimming took 6 bases from V and 4 from J; bases not matched to a gene: 6. The CDR3 runs 14 residues. Per the germline V gene, CDR1 is MNHEY and CDR2 is SVGEGT. This CDR3 is CASRPRGLNQPQHF. Written as DNA, the CDR3 is TGTGCCAGCAGACCGAGGGGGCTAAATCAGCCCCAGCATTTT.

This chain uses TRBV5-1 with TRBJ1-1, with D unresolved. V was shortened by 3 bases and J by 9 bases, with 9 bases between the two germline ends. The CDR3 is 11 amino acids. CDR1 and CDR2 from the germline V gene are SGHRS and YFSETQ. CDR3 sequence (DNA): TGCGCCAGCAGCTCCGGTTACAAAGCTTTCTTT. It is translated as CASSSGYKAFF.

This clonotype was detected a few times. This chain joins TRBV12-3 or TRBV12-4 and TRBJ1-3; D ambiguous. This CDR3 is 16 amino acids long. V gave up 3 bases and J gave up 0 bases, with 12 bases separating them. The CDR3 is CASSFNGEYSGNTIYF. In nucleotides, the CDR3 is TGTGCCAGCAGTTTTAACGGGGAGTACTCTGGAAACACCATATATTTT.

V gene TRBV29-1 combines with J gene TRBJ2-1, with D unresolved. The CDR3 has 13 residues. V lost 0 bases to trimming and J lost 12 bases, with 15 bases between them. Germline CDR1 and CDR2: SQVTM and ANQGSEA. The CDR3 DNA reads as TGCAGCGTTGAAGATCTATGGGGATCCGGGCAGTTCTTC. Protein product: CSVEDLWGSGQFF.

CDR3 loop: CASGTIRGKGDTQYF. The CDR3 DNA reads TGTGCTAGTGGTACCATCAGGGGGAAGGGAGATACGCAGTATTTT. The V and J genes are TRBV12-5 and TRBJ2-3; TRBD1 matches 7 bases. Germline CDR1 is LGHNT and CDR2 is FRNRAP. This CDR3 is built from 15 residues. V trimming: 5 bases; J trimming: 5 bases; junction bases outside the gene matches: 10. Filled out from reference TRBV12-5 and TRBJ2-3, the complete variable domain reads DARVTQTPRHKVTEMGQEVTMRCQPILGHNTVFWYRQTMMQGLELLAYFRNRAPLDDSGMPKDRFSAEMPDATLATLKIQPSEPRDSAVYFCASGTIRGKGDTQYFGPGTRLTVL.

This clonotype was recorded many times. The CDR3 here is CASSEQGDLHF. The CDR3 DNA reads TGTGCCAGCAGTGAGCAGGGAGACCTCCACTTT. The genes are TRBV6-1 and TRBJ1-6; D might be TRBD1 (5 bases). The ends were cut back, 3 bases at V and 15 bases at J, with 9 bases in the middle. The CDR3 is 11 amino acids. Germline values: CDR1 MNHNS, CDR2 SASEGT.

This clonotype was observed many times. V gene TRBV7-3 combines with J gene TRBJ2-5; unclear D gene. The length of the CDR3 is 14 residues. Germline lookup yields CDR1 SGHTA and CDR2 FQGTGA. Trimming removed 5 bases at V and 5 bases at J, with 15 bases between. CDR3 region: CASSPLGRWETQYF. CDR3 coding DNA: TGTGCCAGCAGCCCCTTAGGCCGCTGGGAGACCCAGTACTTC.

The rearrangement links TRBV12-3 or TRBV12-4 to TRBJ2-3; 7 nucleotides line up with TRBD1. There are 14 residues in the CDR3. V lost 5 bases and J lost 10; bases outside the gene matches: 12. Here the CDR3 reads CASSPRQGRNAQYF. The CDR3 DNA follows: TGTGCCAGCAGTCCTCGACAGGGAAGGAACGCGCAGTATTTT.

J is TRBJ1-5 and V is TRBV12-3 or TRBV12-4; D uncertain. V lost 3 bases and J 4 bases, leaving 16 bases between the germline ends. This CDR3 contains 16 residues. CDR3: CASSFEGRPGNQPQHF. The CDR3 nucleotides are TGTGCCAGCAGTTTCGAGGGCAGGCCGGGGAATCAGCCCCAGCATTTT.

This clonotype was counted a few times. V and J are TRBV29-1 and TRBJ2-5, with D unresolved. The CDR3 runs to 14 residues. Germline CDR1 SQVTM, CDR2 ANQGSEA. V was trimmed by 4 bases and J by 4 bases, leaving 16 bases between them. This chain's CDR3 is CSVALRLVVETQYF. The CDR3 region has the DNA TGCAGCGTTGCCTTAAGACTGGTCGTAGAGACCCAGTACTTC.

The chain combines TRBV24-1 with TRBJ1-2, with TRBD1 matching over 8 bases. The V gene's germline CDR1 is KGHDR and CDR2 SFDVKD. V lost 5 bases and J lost 1; bases outside the gene matches: 5. The CDR3 extends over 15 amino acids. The CDR3 DNA reads TGTGCCACCAGTGGGACAGGGCCGAATAACTATGGCTACACCTTC. Amino acid sequence: CATSGTGPNNYGYTF.

This clonotype has only a few counts. V usage is TRBV7-2 and J usage is TRBJ1-2; D possibly corresponds to TRBD1 (6 bases). The V gene lost 4 bases and the J gene lost 9 bases, with 15 bases spanning the gap. CDR3 length: 13 residues. The germline CDR1 and CDR2 sequences are SGHTA and FQGNSA. The CDR3 loop is CASSSRGVERYTF. CDR3 in DNA: TGTGCCAGCAGCTCCAGGGGTGTAGAGCGCTACACCTTC. Full variable domain (missing parts from reference TRBV7-2 and TRBJ1-2): GAGVSQSPSNKVTEKGKDVELRCDPISGHTALYWYRQSLGQGLEFLIYFQGNSAPDKSGLPSDRFSAERTGGSVSTLTIQRTQQEDSAVYLCASSSRGVERYTFGSGTRLTVV.

In its sample, this clonotype was seen many times. The chain links TRBV20-1 to TRBJ2-5; D gene ambiguous. Per the germline V gene, CDR1 is DFQATT and CDR2 is SNEGSKA (reference sequence). This CDR3 comprises 11 residues. Trimming pared 3 bases from V and 2 bases from J, leaving 4 bases between. The CDR3 sequence: CSARIQETQYF. The CDR3 bases are TGCAGTGCTAGGATTCAAGAGACCCAGTACTTC.

Regarding this clonotype: The junction shows a germline mismatch at one end, possibly a read error. This rearrangement joins TRBV10-3 to TRBJ1-6, with 9 bases lining up with TRBD1. CDR1 ENHRY and CDR2 SYGVKD come from the germline V gene. The CDR3 spans 17 residues. DNA for the CDR3: TGTGCCATCAGAGAGTCTCCGGGACAGGGTCTTTATTCACCCCTCCACTTT. This translates into CAIRESPGQGLYSPLHF.

This clonotype has more than one count but fewer than ten. This chain uses TRBV7-2 with TRBJ1-2; TRBD1 is a possible D gene (5 bases). V lost 5 bases, J lost 4 bases, and 11 bases lay in between. The CDR3 has 13 amino acids. The germline gives CDR1 SGHTA, CDR2 FQGNSA. The CDR3 DNA is TGTGCCAGCAGCCCACCGGGGGGCTATGGCTACACCTTC. It codes for CASSPPGGYGYTF.

V and J are TRBV12-3 or TRBV12-4 and TRBJ2-3; TRBD1 matches at 9 bases. The V gene end was trimmed by 5 bases and the J gene end by 4 bases; junction bases not matched to a gene: 7. CDR3 size: 15 residues. CDR3 sequence: CASSLGQGFADTQYF. The CDR3 DNA sequence: TGTGCCAGCAGTCTGGGACAGGGATTCGCAGATACGCAGTATTTT.

This clonotype was detected ten times or more. This rearrangement joins TRBV12-3 or TRBV12-4 to TRBJ2-2; a weak D match, TRBD2 (7 bases). Deletions cut 6 bases from V and 7 bases from J, with 15 bases between. This CDR3 has 14 amino acids. CDR3 loop: CASSRTGRGGELFF. CDR3 nucleotide sequence: TGTGCCAGCAGCCGAACAGGGAGGGGCGGGGAGCTGTTTTTT.

J is TRBJ1-1 and V is TRBV6-2 or TRBV6-3, with TRBD1 as a possible D gene (5 bases). Between the trimmed V and J ends, which lost 2 bases and 1 base, there was a span of 11 bases. This CDR3 has 15 residues. CDR1 is MNHEY, CDR2 SVGEGT, per germline. CDR3 sequence reads: CASSYHGGENTEAFF. CDR3 nucleotides: TGTGCCAGCAGTTACCATGGGGGAGAGAACACTGAAGCTTTCTTT.

This clonotype came up many times. The V and J genes are TRBV2 and TRBJ2-3; 7 nucleotides agree with TRBD2. The germline gives CDR1 SNHLY, CDR2 FYNNEI. This CDR3 comprises 15 residues. The trim removed 4 bases at V and 2 bases at J, leaving 6 bases unmatched. The CDR3 DNA sequence: TGTGCCAGCAGTGGAGGCGGGGGAACCACAGATACGCAGTATTTT. It codes for CASSGGGGTTDTQYF.